A single sample is the source of the 12 T cell receptor beta chains below, sequenced in a study of T cells after yellow fever vaccination. TCRdb redid the calling of the 5' RACE reads with MiXCR, one entry per CDR3 protein. The sample gives hundreds of thousands of distinct CDR3 sequences, about 19% of which show up once; 18% is in the top ten. The specimen comprised PBMCs, sampled before the yellow fever booster vaccination. All receptors derive from a young man who received the YFV17D yellow fever vaccine.

Only one count was recorded for this clonotype. V and J are TRBV4-2 and TRBJ1-1; a possible D gene is TRBD1 (5 bases). The germline gives CDR1 LGHNA, CDR2 YNFKEQ. V lost 7 bases and J lost 5, with 17 bases in between. The CDR3 is 14 residues long. DNA of the CDR3: TGTGCCAGCACCCCGGGGGAAAGGGTGACTGAAGCTTTCTTT. Translation gives CASTPGERVTEAFF.

This clonotype was seen a handful of times. The J gene is TRBJ1-4, the V gene TRBV6-6; the D is unclear. The V and J ends lost 0 bases and 2 bases respectively, with 10 bases between them. This CDR3 spans 16 amino acids. Germline CDR1 reads MNHNY; CDR2 reads SVGAGI (reference sequence). CDR3 region: CASSYSWGATNEKLFF. The CDR3 DNA follows: TGTGCCAGCAGTTACTCGTGGGGAGCGACTAATGAAAAACTGTTTTTT.

This rearrangement joins TRBV4-3 to TRBJ2-1, with TRBD2 as a possible D gene (6 bases). Trimming removed 1 base at V and 4 bases at J, with 14 bases between. This CDR3 is built from 16 residues. Germline V gene data show CDR1 as LGHNA and CDR2 as YSLEER. The CDR3 is CASSQGGVMAYNEQFF. CDR3 in DNA: TGCGCCAGCAGCCAAGGGGGGGTGATGGCTTACAATGAGCAGTTCTTC.

In its sample, this clonotype was seen a few times. The chain has TRBV2 and TRBJ1-6; no clear D gene. V was clipped by 6 bases and J by 0 bases, with 12 bases between them. CDR1 SNHLY and CDR2 FYNNEI come from the germline V gene. The CDR3 is 16 residues long. DNA for the CDR3: TGTGCCAGCAGGGTCGGCTCCAGCTCCTATAATTCACCCCTCCACTTT. It is translated as CASRVGSSSYNSPLHF.

The chain has TRBV4-3 and TRBJ1-3; no clear D. The length of the CDR3 is 13 residues. Trimming removed 0 bases from V and 10 bases from J, with 10 bases in between. Germline V gene data show CDR1 as LGHNA and CDR2 as YSLEER. The DNA of the CDR3 is TGCGCCAGCAGCCAAGAGATGGGGAGGACCATATATTTT. This gives the protein CASSQEMGRTIYF.

This chain links TRBV5-1 with TRBJ2-1; D remains unclear. CDR1 is SGHRS and CDR2 is YFSETQ in the germline V gene. Trimming stripped 2 bases from V and 1 base from J, with 13 bases between. The CDR3 contains 16 residues. CDR3 sequence (DNA): TGCGCCAGCAGCTTACAGAATGACCGATCCTACAATGAGCAGTTCTTC. Amino acids: CASSLQNDRSYNEQFF.

The chain has TRBV6-5 and TRBJ2-6; D remains unclear. V was trimmed by 3 bases and J by 3 bases, leaving 9 bases between them. The CDR3 length is 15 residues. From germline, CDR1 is MNHEY and CDR2 SVGAGI. The CDR3 DNA reads as TGTGCCAGCAGTTATTTAGGGCGTGGGGCCAACGTCCTGACTTTC. Its protein product is CASSYLGRGANVLTF.

This clonotype was seen a few times. The CDR3 sequence: CASSLIGTGIEKLFF. DNA of the CDR3: TGTGCCAGCAGCTTGATCGGGACAGGGATTGAAAAACTGTTTTTT. The chain combines TRBV5-6 with TRBJ1-4; 9 positions agree with TRBD1. Per the germline V gene, CDR1 is SGHDT and CDR2 is YYEEEE. The junction had 5 bases not matched to a gene; V was cut back by 1 base and J by 7 bases. The CDR3 length is 15 residues.

This clonotype came up many times. The chain uses TRBV12-3 or TRBV12-4 and TRBJ1-2; D might be TRBD1 (5 bases). The V end was cut by 3 bases, the J end by 8 bases, with 13 bases between. The CDR3 extends over 13 amino acids. CDR3 DNA: TGTGCCAGCAGTTTGCAAGGGGCCCTGGGCTACACCTTC. It encodes CASSLQGALGYTF.

The chain employs TRBV5-1 and TRBJ2-5; 12 nucleotides align to TRBD2. This CDR3 is 17 amino acids long. Germline V gives CDR1 SGHRS, CDR2 YFSETQ. V gave up 6 bases and J gave up 4 bases; unmatched junction bases: 13. The CDR3 DNA is TGCGCCAGCACCTCCTCTAGCGGGGGGGCCGCGGGAGAGACCCAGTACTTC. Protein: CASTSSSGGAAGETQYF.

V gene TRBV7-2 combines with J gene TRBJ1-2; TRBD1 might be the D (5 bases). The CDR3 is made up of 15 amino acids. Trimming cost V 6 bases and J 8 bases, with 22 bases left between them. Germline V CDR1 and CDR2: SGHTA, FQGNSA. CDR3 loop: CASRFGDPTRGGYTF. In DNA form, the CDR3 reads TGTGCCAGCAGGTTTGGGGACCCGACCCGGGGAGGCTACACCTTC.

This clonotype was seen a few times. This chain uses TRBV5-6 with TRBJ2-1; 8 bases map to TRBD2. CDR3 size: 14 residues. V lost 0 bases to trimming and J lost 7 bases; unmatched junction nucleotides: 3. The germline CDR1 and CDR2 sequences are SGHDT and YYEEEE. CDR3 sequence (DNA): TGTGCCAGCAGCTTGGCGGGGGGGCCAAATGAGCAGTTCTTC. This sequence encodes CASSLAGGPNEQFF.